Given below is one TCR beta chain in context. The antigen remains undetermined. TCRdb re-analysed the reads in MiXCR, keeping a single row per CDR3 protein. This table holds some 800,000 distinct CDR3 sequences, roughly 29% found once. This record belongs to a study of T cell repertoires in cytomegalovirus infection. Whole-study context: Used in the study were CMV epitopes, some recently identified and HLA-C-restricted, others well-studied and HLA-B-restricted.

The ends were cut back, 7 bases at V and 6 bases at J, with 18 bases in the middle. CDR1 and CDR2 from the germline V gene are MNHNY and SVGAGI (reference sequence). The length of the CDR3 is 14 residues. The origin of this receptor is a human donor in good health (CMV status not recorded). Some clones in this sample may be carry-over from other donors' samples. Sequences were derived from cultured CD8+ T cells from PBMCs, sampled from culture after CMV antigen stimulation. The chain uses TRBV6-6 and TRBJ1-1; D is unclear. CDR3 bases: TGTGCCAGCACCTTGGCGGGGTCGAGGTCTGAAGCTTTCTTT. Protein sequence: CASTLAGSRSEAFF.